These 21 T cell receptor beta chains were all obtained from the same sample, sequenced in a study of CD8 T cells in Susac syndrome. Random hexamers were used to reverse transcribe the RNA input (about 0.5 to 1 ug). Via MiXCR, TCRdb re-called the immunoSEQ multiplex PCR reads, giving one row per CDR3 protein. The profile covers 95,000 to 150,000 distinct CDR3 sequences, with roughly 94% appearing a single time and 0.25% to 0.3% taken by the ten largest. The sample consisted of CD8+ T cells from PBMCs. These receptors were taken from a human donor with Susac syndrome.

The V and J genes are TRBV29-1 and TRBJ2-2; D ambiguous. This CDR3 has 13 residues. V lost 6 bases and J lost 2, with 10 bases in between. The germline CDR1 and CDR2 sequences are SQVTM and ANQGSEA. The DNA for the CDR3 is TGCAGCGTCGAGATTTATAACACCGGGGAGCTGTTTTTT. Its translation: CSVEIYNTGELFF.

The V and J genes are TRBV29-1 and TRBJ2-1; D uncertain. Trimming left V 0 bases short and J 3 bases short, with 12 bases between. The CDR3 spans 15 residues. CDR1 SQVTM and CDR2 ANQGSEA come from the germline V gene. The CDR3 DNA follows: TGCAGCGTTGAAGATGGGCAGTTCCTCTACAATGAGCAGTTCTTC. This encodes CSVEDGQFLYNEQFF.

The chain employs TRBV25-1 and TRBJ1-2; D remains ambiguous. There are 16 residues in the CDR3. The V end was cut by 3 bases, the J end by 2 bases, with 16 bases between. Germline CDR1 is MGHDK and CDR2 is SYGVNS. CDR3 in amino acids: CASSDPRAGGNYGYTF. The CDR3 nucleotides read TGTGCCAGCAGTGATCCGAGGGCAGGCGGGAACTATGGCTACACCTTC.

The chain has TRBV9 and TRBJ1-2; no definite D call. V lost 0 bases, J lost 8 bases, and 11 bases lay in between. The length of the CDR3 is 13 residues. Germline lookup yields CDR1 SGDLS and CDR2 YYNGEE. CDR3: CASSVAPLGGYTF. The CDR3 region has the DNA TGTGCCAGCAGCGTAGCTCCCTTGGGGGGCTACACCTTC.

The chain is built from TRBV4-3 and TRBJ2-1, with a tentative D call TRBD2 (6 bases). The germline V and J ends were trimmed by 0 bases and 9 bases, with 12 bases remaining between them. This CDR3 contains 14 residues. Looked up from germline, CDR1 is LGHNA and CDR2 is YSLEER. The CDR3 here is CASSQDTSSSEQFF. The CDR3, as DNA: TGCGCCAGCAGCCAAGACACTAGCTCGAGTGAGCAGTTCTTC.

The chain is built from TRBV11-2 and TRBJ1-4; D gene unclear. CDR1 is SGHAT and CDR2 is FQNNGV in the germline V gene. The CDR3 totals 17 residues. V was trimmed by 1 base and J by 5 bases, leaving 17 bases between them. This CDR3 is CASSLVYSAETNEKLFF. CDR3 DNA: TGTGCCAGCAGCTTAGTTTATTCTGCAGAAACAAATGAAAAACTGTTTTTT. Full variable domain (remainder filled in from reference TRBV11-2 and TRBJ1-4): EAGVAQSPRYKIIEKRQSVAFWCNPISGHATLYWYQQILGQGPKLLIQFQNNGVVDDSQLPKDRFSAERLKGVDSTLKIQPAKLEDSAVYLCASSLVYSAETNEKLFFGSGTQLSVL.

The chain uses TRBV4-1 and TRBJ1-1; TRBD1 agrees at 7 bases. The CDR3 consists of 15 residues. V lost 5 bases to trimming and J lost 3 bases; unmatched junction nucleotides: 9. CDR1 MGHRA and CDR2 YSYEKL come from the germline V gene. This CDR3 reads CASSDQQGIYTEAFF. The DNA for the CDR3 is TGCGCCAGCAGCGATCAACAGGGGATTTACACTGAAGCTTTCTTT.

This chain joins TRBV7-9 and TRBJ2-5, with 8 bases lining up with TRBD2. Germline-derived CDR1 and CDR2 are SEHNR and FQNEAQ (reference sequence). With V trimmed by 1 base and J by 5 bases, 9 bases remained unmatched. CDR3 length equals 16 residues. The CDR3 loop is CASSLGSSGFGETQYF. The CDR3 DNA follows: TGTGCCAGCAGCTTAGGCTCTAGCGGGTTCGGGGAGACCCAGTACTTC.

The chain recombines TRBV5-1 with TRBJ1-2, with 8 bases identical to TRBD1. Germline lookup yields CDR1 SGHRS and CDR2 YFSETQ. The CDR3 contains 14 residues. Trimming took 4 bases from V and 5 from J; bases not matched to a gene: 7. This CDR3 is CASSPSGGQYGYTF. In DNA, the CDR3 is TGCGCCAGCAGCCCATCAGGGGGCCAATATGGCTACACCTTC.

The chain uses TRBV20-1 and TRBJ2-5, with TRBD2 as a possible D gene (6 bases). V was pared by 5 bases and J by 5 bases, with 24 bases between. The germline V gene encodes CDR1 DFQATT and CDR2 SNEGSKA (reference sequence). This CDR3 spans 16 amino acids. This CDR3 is CSAPSTGTAPKETQYF. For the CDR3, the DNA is TGCAGTGCTCCTTCTACCGGGACTGCTCCAAAGGAGACCCAGTACTTC.

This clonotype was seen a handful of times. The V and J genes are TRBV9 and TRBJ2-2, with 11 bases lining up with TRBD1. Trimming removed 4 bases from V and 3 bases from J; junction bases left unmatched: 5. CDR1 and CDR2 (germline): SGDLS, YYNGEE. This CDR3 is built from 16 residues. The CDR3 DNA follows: TGTGCCAGCAGCCAAAGGACAGGGGGCGACACCGGGGAGCTGTTTTTT. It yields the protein CASSQRTGGDTGELFF. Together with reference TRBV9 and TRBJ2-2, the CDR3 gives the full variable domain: DSGVTQTPKHLITATGQRVTLRCSPRSGDLSVYWYQQSLDQGLQFLIQYYNGEERAKGNILERFSAQQFPDLHSELNLSSLELGDSALYFCASSQRTGGDTGELFFGEGSRLTVL.

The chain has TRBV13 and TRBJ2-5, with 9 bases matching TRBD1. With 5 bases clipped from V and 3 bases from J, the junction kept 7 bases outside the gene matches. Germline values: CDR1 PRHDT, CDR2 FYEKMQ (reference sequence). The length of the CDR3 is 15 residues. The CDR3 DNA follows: TGTGCCAGCAGCGCGCCGGGACAGGGCAAAGAGACCCAGTACTTC. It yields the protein CASSAPGQGKETQYF.

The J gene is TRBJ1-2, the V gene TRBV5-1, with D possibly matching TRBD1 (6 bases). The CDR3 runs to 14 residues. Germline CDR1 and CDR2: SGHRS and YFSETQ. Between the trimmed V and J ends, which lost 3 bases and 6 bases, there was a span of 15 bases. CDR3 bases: TGCGCCAGCAGCTGGGATCGGGGGGCAGATGGCTACACCTTC. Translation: CASSWDRGADGYTF.

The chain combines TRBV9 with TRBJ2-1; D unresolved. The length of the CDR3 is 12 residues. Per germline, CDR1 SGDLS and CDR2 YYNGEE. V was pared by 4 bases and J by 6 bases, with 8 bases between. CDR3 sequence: CASSSSSNEQFF. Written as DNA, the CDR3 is TGTGCCAGCAGCTCCTCGAGCAATGAGCAGTTCTTC.

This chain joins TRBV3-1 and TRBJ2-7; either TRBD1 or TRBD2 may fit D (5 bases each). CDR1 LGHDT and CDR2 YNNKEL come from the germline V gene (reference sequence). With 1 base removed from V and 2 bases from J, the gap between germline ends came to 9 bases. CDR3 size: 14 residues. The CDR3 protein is CASSQGRGTYEQYF. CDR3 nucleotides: TGTGCCAGCAGCCAAGGACGGGGCACCTACGAGCAGTACTTC.

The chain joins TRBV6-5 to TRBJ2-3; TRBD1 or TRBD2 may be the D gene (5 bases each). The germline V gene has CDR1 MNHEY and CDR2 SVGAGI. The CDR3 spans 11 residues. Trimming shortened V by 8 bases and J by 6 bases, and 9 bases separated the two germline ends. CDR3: CASGGSDTQYF. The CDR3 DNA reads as TGTGCCAGCGGGGGATCGGATACGCAGTATTTT.

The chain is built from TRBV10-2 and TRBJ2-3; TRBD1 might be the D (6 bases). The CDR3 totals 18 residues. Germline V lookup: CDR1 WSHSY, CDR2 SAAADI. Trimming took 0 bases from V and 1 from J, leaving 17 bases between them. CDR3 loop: CASSESPSWGQRTDTQYF. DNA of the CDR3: TGCGCCAGCAGTGAGTCCCCCTCATGGGGGCAACGCACAGATACGCAGTATTTT.

CDR3 protein: CASSGVVMSEQFF. The CDR3 DNA follows: TGTGCCAGCAGCGGCGTGGTGATGTCTGAGCAGTTCTTC. The chain uses TRBV6-5 and TRBJ2-1; no firm D call. Germline lookup yields CDR1 MNHEY and CDR2 SVGAGI. The CDR3 length is 13 residues. The ends were cut back, 6 bases at V and 9 bases at J, with 15 bases in the middle.

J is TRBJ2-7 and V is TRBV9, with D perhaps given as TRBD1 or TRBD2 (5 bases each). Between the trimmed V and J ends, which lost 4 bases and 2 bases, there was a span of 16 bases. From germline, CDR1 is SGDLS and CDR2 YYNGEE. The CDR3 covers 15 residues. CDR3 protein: CASSLSGDGPYEQYF. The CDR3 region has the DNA TGTGCCAGCAGCCTCTCCGGGGACGGTCCCTACGAGCAGTACTTC.

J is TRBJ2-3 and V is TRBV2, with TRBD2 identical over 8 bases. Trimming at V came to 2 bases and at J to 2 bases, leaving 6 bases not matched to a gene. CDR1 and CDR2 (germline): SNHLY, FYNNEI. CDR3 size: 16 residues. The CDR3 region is CASSEPGGGATDTQYF. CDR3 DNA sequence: TGTGCCAGCAGTGAACCGGGGGGGGGTGCCACAGATACGCAGTATTTT.

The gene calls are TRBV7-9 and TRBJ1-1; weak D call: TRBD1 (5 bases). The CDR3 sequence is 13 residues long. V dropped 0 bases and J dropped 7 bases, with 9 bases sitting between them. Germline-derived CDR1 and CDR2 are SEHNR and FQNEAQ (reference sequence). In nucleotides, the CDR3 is TGTGCCAGCAGCTTAGCTGGGGCCCTTGAAGCTTTCTTT. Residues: CASSLAGALEAFF.